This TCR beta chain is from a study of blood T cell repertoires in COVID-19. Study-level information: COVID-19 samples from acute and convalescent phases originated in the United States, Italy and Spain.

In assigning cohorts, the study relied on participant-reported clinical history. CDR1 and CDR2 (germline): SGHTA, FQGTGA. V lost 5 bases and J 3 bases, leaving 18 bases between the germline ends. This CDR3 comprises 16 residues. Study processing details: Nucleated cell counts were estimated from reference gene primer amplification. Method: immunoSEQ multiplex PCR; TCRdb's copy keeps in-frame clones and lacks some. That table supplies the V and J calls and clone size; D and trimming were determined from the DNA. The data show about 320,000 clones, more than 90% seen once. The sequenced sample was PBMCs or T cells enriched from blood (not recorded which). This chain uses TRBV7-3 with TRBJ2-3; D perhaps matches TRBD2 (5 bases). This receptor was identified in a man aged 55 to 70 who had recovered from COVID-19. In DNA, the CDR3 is TGTGCCAGCAGCCCTGGCACTACTAGGAATACAGATACGCAGTATTTT. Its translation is CASSPGTTRNTDTQYF.